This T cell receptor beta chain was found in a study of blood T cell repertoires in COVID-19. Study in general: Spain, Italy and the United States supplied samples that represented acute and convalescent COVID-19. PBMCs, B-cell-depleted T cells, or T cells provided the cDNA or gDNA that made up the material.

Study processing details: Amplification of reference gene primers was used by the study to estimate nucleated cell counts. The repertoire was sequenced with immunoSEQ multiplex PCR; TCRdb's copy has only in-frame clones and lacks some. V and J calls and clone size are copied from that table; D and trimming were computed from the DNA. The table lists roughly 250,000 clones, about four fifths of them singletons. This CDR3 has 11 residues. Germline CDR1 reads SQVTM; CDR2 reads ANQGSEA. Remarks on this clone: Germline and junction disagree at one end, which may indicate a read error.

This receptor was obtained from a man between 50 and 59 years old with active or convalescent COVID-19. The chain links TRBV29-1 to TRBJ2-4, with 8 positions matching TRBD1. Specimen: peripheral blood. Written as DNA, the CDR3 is TGCAGCGTCTTCGGACAGGGCGGGATTTTCTTC. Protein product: CSVFGQGGIFF. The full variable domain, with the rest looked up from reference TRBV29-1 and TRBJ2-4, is SAVISQKPSRDICQRGTSLTIQCQVDSQVTMMFWYRQQPGQSLTLIATANQGSEATYESGFVIDKFPISRPNLTFSTLTVSNMSPEDSSIYLCSVFGQGGIFFGAGTRLSVL.